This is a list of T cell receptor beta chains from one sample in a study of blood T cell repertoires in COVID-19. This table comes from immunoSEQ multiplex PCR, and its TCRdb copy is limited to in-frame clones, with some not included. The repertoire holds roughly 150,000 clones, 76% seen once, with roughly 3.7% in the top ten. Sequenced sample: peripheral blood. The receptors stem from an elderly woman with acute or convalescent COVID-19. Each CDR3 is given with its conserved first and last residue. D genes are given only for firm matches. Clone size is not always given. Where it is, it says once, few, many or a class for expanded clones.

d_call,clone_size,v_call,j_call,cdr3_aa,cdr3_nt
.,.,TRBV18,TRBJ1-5,CASSPPGGGNRKPQHF,TGTGCCAGCTCACCGCCGGGAGGCGGGAATAGGAAGCCCCAGCATTTT
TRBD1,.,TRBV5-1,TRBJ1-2,CASSFVWDSNYGYTF,TGCGCCAGCAGCTTTGTTTGGGACAGTAACTATGGCTACACCTTC
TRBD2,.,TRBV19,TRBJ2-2,CASSTPGLAGGRLSTGELFF,TGTGCCAGTAGTACCCCGGGACTAGCGGGAGGGCGTTTGAGCACCGGGGAGCTGTTTTTT
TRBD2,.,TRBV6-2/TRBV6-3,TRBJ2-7,CASSYSSMGGLGSYEQYF,TGTGCCAGCAGTTACTCCTCGATGGGGGGACTAGGTTCCTACGAGCAGTACTTC
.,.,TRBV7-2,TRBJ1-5,CASSLAVQIQPQHF,TGTGCCAGCAGCTTAGCCGTACAGATCCAGCCCCAGCATTTT
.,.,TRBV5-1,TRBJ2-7,CASSLAAADYEQYF,TGCGCCAGCAGCTTGGCGGCCGCGGACTACGAGCAGTACTTC
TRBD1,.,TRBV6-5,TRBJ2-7,CASSPGQGAYEQYF,TGTGCCAGCAGTCCGGGACAGGGGGCCTACGAGCAGTACTTC
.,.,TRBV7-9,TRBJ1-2,CASSLGADPLVAF,TGTGCCAGCAGCTTGGGGGCGGACCCCTTGGTCGCCTTC
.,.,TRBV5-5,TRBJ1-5,CASSLAPGSGVNQPQHF,TGTGCCAGCAGCTTGGCCCCCGGGAGCGGGGTGAATCAGCCCCAGCATTTT
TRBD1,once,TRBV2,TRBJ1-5,CASSDTGGNQPQHF,TGTGCCAGCAGTGATACAGGGGGCAATCAGCCCCAGCATTTT